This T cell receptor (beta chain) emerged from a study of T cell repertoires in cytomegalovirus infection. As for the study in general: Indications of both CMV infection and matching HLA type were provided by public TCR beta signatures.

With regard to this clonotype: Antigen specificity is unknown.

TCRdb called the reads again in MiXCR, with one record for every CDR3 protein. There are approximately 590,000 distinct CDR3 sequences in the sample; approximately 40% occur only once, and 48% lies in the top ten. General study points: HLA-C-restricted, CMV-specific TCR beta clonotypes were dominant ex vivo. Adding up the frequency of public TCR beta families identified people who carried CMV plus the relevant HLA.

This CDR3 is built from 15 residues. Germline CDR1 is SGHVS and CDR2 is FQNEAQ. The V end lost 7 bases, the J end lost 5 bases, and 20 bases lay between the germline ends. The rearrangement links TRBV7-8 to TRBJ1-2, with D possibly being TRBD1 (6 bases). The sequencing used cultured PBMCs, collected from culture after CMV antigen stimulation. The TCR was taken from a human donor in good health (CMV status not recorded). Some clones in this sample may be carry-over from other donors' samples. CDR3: CASTPAPGVEYGYTF. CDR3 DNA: TGTGCCAGCACCCCTGCCCCAGGGGTCGAGTATGGCTACACCTTC.